This T cell receptor (beta chain) originates from a study of T-cell reconstitution after alpha-beta-depleted transplantation in children. Preparation of the TCRbeta library involved a method that used unique molecular identifiers. TCRdb re-analysed the PCR reads in MiXCR, keeping a single row per CDR3 protein. In the table there are fewer than 550,000 distinct CDR3 sequences, roughly 10% of which are singletons. Study outcomes and limitations: Alpha-beta T cells present about two months after transplant were reported to originate from several hundred expanded graft clones.

Looked up from germline, CDR1 is LNHDA and CDR2 is SQIVND (reference sequence). CDR3 length: 14 residues. The ends were cut back, 5 bases at V and 7 bases at J, with 14 bases in the middle. To note about this clonotype: What it binds is unknown.

The specimen comprised PBMCs, sampled before TCRalphabeta/CD19-depleted stem cell transplant. The chain is built from TRBV19 and TRBJ2-2, with D perhaps being TRBD1 or TRBD2 (5 bases each). The sequence was collected from a child under 10 years old with inherited bone marrow failure, due to receive a stem cell transplant. The CDR3 coding sequence is TGTGCCAGTAGTCTGGGGGAATGGCACGGGGAGCTGTTTTTT. It translates to CASSLGEWHGELFF.